One and the same sample provided the 24 T cell receptor beta chains below, sequenced in a study of blood T cell repertoires in COVID-19 (TCRdb year 2020). Library prep was done by the immunoSEQ multiplex PCR assay. TCRdb mirrors the immuneACCESS table, restricted to in-frame sequences. Some clones are absent from its copies; in checked studies, under half trace to an unresolved V gene, and the reason for the others is unknown. A total of 100,000 to 150,000 clones appear in this sample, around 82% of them only once. About a sixth of the sample comes from the top ten. Sequenced sample: peripheral blood. The source of these receptors is a man younger than 45 with COVID-19, enrolled during active disease.

About this clone itself: The same CDR3 can be traced to other DNA sequences in this sample. The rearrangement uses TRBV24-1 and TRBJ1-4, with 7 bases identical to TRBD1. Trimming cost V 4 bases and J 7 bases; bases outside gene matches: 2. This CDR3 region has 13 residues. Germline-derived CDR1 and CDR2 are KGHDR and SFDVKD. The CDR3 DNA reads as TGTGCCACCAGTGACCCAGGGGGTGAAAAACTGTTTTTT. The encoded protein is CATSDPGGEKLFF.

This clone occurred a few times. The V call is TRBV19, the J call TRBJ1-1, with 7 bases fitting TRBD1. This CDR3 is 15 amino acids long. Looked up from germline, CDR1 is LNHDA and CDR2 is SQIVND (reference sequence). Trimming took 3 bases from V and 6 from J; bases not matched to a gene: 10. The CDR3 nucleotides read TGTGCCAGTAGTATCCGGACAGGCGGGGCAGCTGAAGCTTTCTTT. Translated: CASSIRTGGAAEAFF.

J is TRBJ2-3 and V is TRBV30, with 7 bases aligning to TRBD2. V lost 4 bases, J lost 10 bases, and 5 bases stayed unmatched. The CDR3 contains 11 residues. The germline CDR1 and CDR2 sequences are GTSNPN and SVGIG (reference sequence). This CDR3 reads CAWTVGGAQYF. The CDR3 DNA reads TGTGCCTGGACGGTGGGGGGGGCGCAGTATTTT.

In this sample, this clone turned up once. The CDR3 nucleotides are TGTGCCAGCAGCGAAGCGGGAGCACTTAATTCACCCCTCCACTTT. As protein: CASSEAGALNSPLHF. The V and J genes are TRBV11-3 and TRBJ1-6; the D is unclear. This CDR3 has 15 amino acids. Trimming cost V 5 bases and J 6 bases, with 14 bases left between them. Per the germline V gene, CDR1 is SGHNT and CDR2 is YENEEA.

This clone was counted a few times. V and J are TRBV19 and TRBJ2-3; TRBD1 might be the D (5 bases). The CDR3 totals 14 residues. V lost 6 bases and J lost 5, with 15 bases in between. CDR1 is LNHDA, CDR2 SQIVND, per germline (reference sequence). CDR3 DNA: TGTGCCAGTAGGGGTTCGTGGGGCCGAGATACGCAGTATTTT. Protein: CASRGSWGRDTQYF.

The chain combines TRBV7-9 with TRBJ2-3; weak D call: TRBD2 (6 bases). V gave up 7 bases and J gave up 0 bases, with 23 bases separating them. CDR1 is SEHNR and CDR2 is FQNEAQ in the germline V gene (reference sequence). CDR3 length: 18 amino acids. CDR3 protein: CASTWALASSPSTDTQYF. The CDR3 region has the DNA TGTGCCAGCACCTGGGCACTAGCTTCCTCGCCTAGCACAGATACGCAGTATTTT. Supplemented by reference TRBV7-9 and TRBJ2-3, the full variable domain reads DTGVSQNPRHKITKRGQNVTFRCDPISEHNRLYWYRQTLGQGPEFLTYFQNEAQLEKSRLLSDRFSAERPKGSFSTLEIQRTEQGDSAMYLCASTWALASSPSTDTQYFGPGTRLTVL.

This clone was seen a few times. The V call is TRBV27, the J call TRBJ1-1; TRBD1 might be the D (5 bases). Germline loops: CDR1 MNHEY, CDR2 SMNVEV (reference sequence). The V end was cut by 4 bases, the J end by 1 base, with 10 bases between. CDR3 length equals 14 residues. The DNA of the CDR3 is TGTGCCAGCAGTTCGCCAGGGTGGAACACTGAAGCTTTCTTT. Its protein product is CASSSPGWNTEAFF.

J is TRBJ2-3 and V is TRBV30; D possibly corresponds to TRBD1 (7 bases). The CDR3 is 16 residues long. V was shortened by 0 bases and J by 4 bases, with 17 bases between the two germline ends. Germline V gene lookup returns CDR1 GTSNPN and CDR2 SVGIG (reference sequence). As DNA, the CDR3 is TGTGCCTGGAGTGTACGGTACAGGGGAGGAGCAGATACGCAGTATTTT. This codes for CAWSVRYRGGADTQYF.

The J gene is TRBJ2-2, the V gene TRBV7-9; D unresolved. The germline V and J ends were trimmed by 0 bases and 5 bases, with 10 bases remaining between them. CDR1 and CDR2 (germline): SEHNR, FQNEAQ (reference sequence). The CDR3 runs to 15 residues. Written as DNA, the CDR3 is TGTGCCAGCAGCTTAGCCGACTGGCGTACCGGGGAGCTGTTTTTT. Amino acids: CASSLADWRTGELFF.

The chain joins TRBV28 to TRBJ1-5, with D unresolved. The germline CDR1 and CDR2 sequences are MDHEN and SYDVKM. V lost 8 bases and J 0 bases, leaving 20 bases between the germline ends. The CDR3 covers 17 residues. The CDR3 sequence: CASCYPLNENSNQPQHF. The CDR3 DNA reads TGTGCCAGCTGTTATCCCCTAAATGAAAATAGCAATCAGCCCCAGCATTTT.

This clone was counted only a few times. CDR3 bases: TGTGCCAGCTCACAACTAAATATGGCGGGGGCCCAAGAGACCCAGTACTTC. Translation: CASSQLNMAGAQETQYF. The rearrangement uses TRBV18 and TRBJ2-5; tentatively, D is TRBD2 (7 bases). The CDR3 has 17 residues. V was cut by 4 bases and J by 1 base, with 19 bases left in between. Germline assignment: CDR1 KGHSH and CDR2 LQKENI. Full variable domain (rest looked up from reference TRBV18 and TRBJ2-5): NAGVMQNPRHLVRRRGQEARLRCSPMKGHSHVYWYRQLPEEGLKFMVYLQKENIIDESGMPKERFSAEFPKEGPSILRIQQVVRGDSAAYFCASSQLNMAGAQETQYFGPGTRLLVL.

This rearrangement joins TRBV5-4 to TRBJ2-3, with 10 nucleotides matching TRBD2. The V gene end was trimmed by 3 bases and the J gene end by 6 bases; junction bases not matched to a gene: 4. The CDR3 is made up of 14 amino acids. Germline V lookup: CDR1 SGHNT, CDR2 YYREEE (reference sequence). CDR3 coding DNA: TGTGCCAGCAGCTCCGGGACTAGCGCTGATACGCAGTATTTT. Translated: CASSSGTSADTQYF.

This clone was counted a single time. This chain connects TRBV6-5 to TRBJ2-7, with D maybe TRBD1 (6 bases). Germline assignment: CDR1 MNHEY and CDR2 SVGAGI. The V end lost 10 bases, the J end lost 0 bases, and 13 bases lay between the germline ends. The CDR3 length is 13 residues. The CDR3 is CATYRVSSYEQYF. CDR3 DNA: TGTGCCACCTACAGGGTCAGCTCCTACGAGCAGTACTTC.

This sequence joins TRBV4-1 and TRBJ1-1; D may be TRBD1 (6 bases). The CDR3 is 16 residues long. V was clipped by 3 bases and J by 1 base, with 15 bases between them. CDR1 and CDR2 (germline): MGHRA, YSYEKL. The CDR3 sequence is CASSHTPGGRNTEAFF. The CDR3 DNA is TGCGCCAGCAGCCATACGCCGGGGGGCAGGAACACTGAAGCTTTCTTT.

This clone was counted a few times. The CDR3 region has the DNA TGTGCCAGCAGCTTAGACGCGGCCCAGCCCCAGCATTTT. Protein sequence: CASSLDAAQPQHF. The chain joins TRBV11-3 to TRBJ1-5; D call uncertain. Trimming removed 0 bases at V and 7 bases at J, with 7 bases between. The CDR3 is 13 residues long. The germline CDR1 and CDR2 sequences are SGHNT and YENEEA.

This clone was recorded a few times. V gene TRBV10-2 combines with J gene TRBJ2-5, with TRBD2 matching 7 bases. The V gene's germline CDR1 is WSHSY and CDR2 SAAADI. Germline trimming cut 7 bases from V and 3 bases from J; bases unmatched to any gene: 5. The CDR3 is made up of 13 amino acids. Written as DNA, the CDR3 is TGCGCCAGCACCGCAGCGGGAAAAGAGACCCAGTACTTC. Translated: CASTAAGKETQYF.

The chain uses TRBV2 and TRBJ2-4; tentative D call: TRBD2 (5 bases). The CDR3 contains 15 residues. V lost 8 bases and J lost 3, with 17 bases in between. Germline-derived CDR1 and CDR2 are SNHLY and FYNNEI. The CDR3: CASGRESYGKNIQYF. The CDR3 DNA reads as TGTGCCAGCGGGAGAGAATCCTACGGCAAAAACATTCAGTACTTC.

This sequence joins TRBV7-8 and TRBJ1-4; D gene uncertain. V was shortened by 7 bases and J by 8 bases, with 14 bases between the two germline ends. This CDR3 comprises 13 residues. Germline lookup yields CDR1 SGHVS and CDR2 FQNEAQ. The CDR3 here is CASTRDWREKLFF. Here the CDR3 DNA reads TGTGCCAGCACCCGAGATTGGAGAGAAAAACTGTTTTTT.

The chain links TRBV18 to TRBJ2-3, with TRBD2 matching 8 bases. Germline V lookup: CDR1 KGHSH, CDR2 LQKENI. V trimming: 3 bases; J trimming: 0 bases; junction bases outside the gene matches: 2. This CDR3 contains 15 residues. The chain's CDR3 is CASSPSSGSTDTQYF. CDR3 sequence (DNA): TGTGCCAGCTCACCCTCTAGCGGGAGCACAGATACGCAGTATTTT.

V is TRBV14 and J is TRBJ2-5; 11 bases match TRBD2. The CDR3 is 16 residues long. J was trimmed by 1 base and V by 4 bases; bases with no gene match: 5. Germline assignment: CDR1 SGHDN and CDR2 FVKESK. CDR3 residues: CASSPLAGEGQETQYF. As DNA, the CDR3 is TGTGCCAGCAGCCCACTAGCGGGAGAAGGCCAAGAGACCCAGTACTTC.

This clone turned up a few times. The gene calls are TRBV7-9 and TRBJ1-3, with D tentatively TRBD1 (6 bases). Germline CDR1 reads SEHNR; CDR2 reads FQNEAQ (reference sequence). V lost 5 bases and J lost 0, with 14 bases in between. The CDR3 runs to 16 residues. The DNA for the CDR3 is TGTGCCAGCAGCCCACGGGGGGCGAGCTCTGGAAACACCATATATTTT. Translating it yields CASSPRGASSGNTIYF.

This chain links TRBV29-1 with TRBJ1-1, with a tentative D call TRBD1 (6 bases). The CDR3 totals 12 residues. V gave up 6 bases and J gave up 5 bases, with 13 bases separating them. The germline V gene has CDR1 SQVTM and CDR2 ANQGSEA. In nucleotides, the CDR3 is TGCAGCGTGGGGGCACAGGGAACTGAAGCTTTCTTT. It yields the protein CSVGAQGTEAFF.

The chain links TRBV28 to TRBJ2-2, with D uncertain. V lost 4 bases to trimming and J lost 4 bases, with 10 bases between them. The CDR3 contains 14 residues. CDR1 MDHEN and CDR2 SYDVKM come from the germline V gene. The CDR3 DNA reads TGTGCCAGCAGTTCCCCAGGTGGCACCGGGGAGCTGTTTTTT. Translating gives CASSSPGGTGELFF.

Only one count was recorded for this clone. The chain couples TRBV6-2 or TRBV6-3 to TRBJ2-1; D ambiguous. Germline V gene lookup returns CDR1 MNHEY and CDR2 SVGEGT. The length of the CDR3 is 14 residues. V was clipped by 2 bases and J by 6 bases, with 11 bases between them. The CDR3 loop is CASSYEEWSNEQFF. The CDR3 coding sequence is TGTGCCAGCAGTTACGAAGAGTGGAGCAATGAGCAGTTCTTC.